This entry lists 27 T cell receptor beta chains sequenced from one sample in a study of a mutant IDH1 vaccine in newly diagnosed glioma. The table came from immunoSEQ multiplex PCR; TCRdb's copy has only in-frame clones and leaves some out. The table shows about 130,000 clones, with 80% occurring only once. Sample time point: week 11, during vaccination. The study gave 300 ug of mutant IDH1 20-mer peptide per vaccine dose, with topical imiquimod. No cognate antigen is known for these TCRs. The sequencing used PBMCs, collected from a glioma patient whose treatment included an IDH1 peptide vaccine. The receptors shown here come from a man aged 35 to 55 with glioma.

The chain uses TRBV19 and TRBJ2-5; the D gene is possibly TRBD2 (6 bases). V was shortened by 5 bases and J by 5 bases, with 12 bases between the two germline ends. Germline values: CDR1 LNHDA, CDR2 SQIVND (reference sequence). The CDR3 covers 13 residues. As DNA, the CDR3 is TGTGCCAGTAGTGGTAACGGAGGGGAGACCCAGTACTTC. Translation: CASSGNGGETQYF.

The chain is built from TRBV29-1 and TRBJ1-1, with 7 bases identical to TRBD1. The CDR3 loop spans 10 amino acids. The ends lost 6 bases at V and 8 bases at J; junction bases unmatched: 3. The germline V gene has CDR1 SQVTM and CDR2 ANQGSEA. The DNA of the CDR3 is TGCAGCGTGGGACAGTCAGAAGCTTTCTTT. Translated: CSVGQSEAFF.

The chain recombines TRBV6-4 with TRBJ2-7, with D perhaps matching TRBD2 (6 bases). From germline, CDR1 is MRHNA and CDR2 SNTAGT. The CDR3 totals 15 residues. V lost 6 bases and J lost 2, with 17 bases in between. CDR3 loop: CASSPGQRVTYEQYF. In nucleotides, the CDR3 is TGTGCCAGCAGCCCGGGGCAGCGGGTTACCTACGAGCAGTACTTC.

This clone is a singleton in its sample. The chain combines TRBV19 with TRBJ2-1; unclear D gene. The V end lost 7 bases, the J end lost 5 bases, and 6 bases lay between the germline ends. The CDR3 extends over 11 amino acids. Germline-derived CDR1 and CDR2 are LNHDA and SQIVND (reference sequence). CDR3 coding DNA: TGTGCCAGTAATAGTCACAATGAGCAGTTCTTC. Amino acids: CASNSHNEQFF.

The chain couples TRBV29-1 to TRBJ2-1; the D is unclear. V shed 4 bases and J shed 6 bases, with 7 bases lying between them. The CDR3 contains 11 residues. Germline CDR1 and CDR2: SQVTM and ANQGSEA. In DNA, the CDR3 is TGCAGCGTTGCTTGGCCCAATGAGCAGTTCTTC. Its translation: CSVAWPNEQFF.

The CDR3 DNA sequence: TGTGCCAGCCCAGGGTCACGTTACACAGATACGCAGTATTTT. It translates to CASPGSRYTDTQYF. The chain couples TRBV5-4 to TRBJ2-3; a possible D gene is TRBD1 (5 bases). V shed 7 bases and J shed 2 bases, with 14 bases lying between them. The germline V gene has CDR1 SGHNT and CDR2 YYREEE (reference sequence). This CDR3 contains 14 residues.

The chain carries TRBV18 and TRBJ2-7; D perhaps matches TRBD1 (6 bases). Germline CDR1 reads KGHSH; CDR2 reads LQKENI. V gave up 5 bases and J gave up 3 bases, with 17 bases separating them. The CDR3 totals 15 residues. The CDR3 coding sequence is TGTGCCAGCTCAGGCCAATCAGGGGTGATCTACGAGCAGTACTTC. Translation: CASSGQSGVIYEQYF.

This chain uses TRBV30 with TRBJ2-1, with 10 bases identical to TRBD2. CDR1 is GTSNPN and CDR2 is SVGIG in the germline V gene (reference sequence). This CDR3 is 16 amino acids long. V dropped 3 bases and J dropped 3; count of bases not matched to a gene: 8. The CDR3 bases are TGTGCCTGGAGCCTCCCAGCGGGAGGGTTCTACAATGAGCAGTTCTTC. Translation: CAWSLPAGGFYNEQFF.

V is TRBV6-5 and J is TRBJ1-5; tentative D call: TRBD1 (5 bases). CDR3 length: 13 residues. In germline, CDR1 is MNHEY, CDR2 SVGAGI. V gave up 5 bases and J gave up 3 bases, with 8 bases separating them. The CDR3 coding sequence is TGTGCCAGCAGTGTGACAGACAATCAGCCCCAGCATTTT. Translating gives CASSVTDNQPQHF.

The chain has TRBV30 and TRBJ2-5, with 13 bases matching TRBD2. V lost 7 bases, J lost 4 bases, and 6 bases stayed unmatched. From germline, CDR1 is GTSNPN and CDR2 SVGIG (reference sequence). The CDR3 extends over 14 amino acids. The CDR3 nucleotides are TGTGCCTCTCTTGGACTAGCGGGGGCAGAGACCCAGTACTTC. Protein product: CASLGLAGAETQYF. The full variable domain, with the rest looked up from reference TRBV30 and TRBJ2-5, is SQTIHQWPATLVQPVGSPLSLECTVEGTSNPNLYWYRQAAGRGLQLLFYSVGIGQISSEVPQNLSASRPQDRQFILSSKKLLLSDSGFYLCASLGLAGAETQYFGPGTRLLVL.

The rearrangement joins TRBV19 to TRBJ2-7, with TRBD1 matching 8 bases. There are 16 residues in the CDR3. Germline CDR1 reads LNHDA; CDR2 reads SQIVND (reference sequence). Trimming removed 5 bases from V and 0 bases from J; junction bases left unmatched: 9. Here the CDR3 reads CASSLDRATSSYEQYF. The CDR3 DNA sequence: TGTGCCAGTAGTCTGGACAGGGCCACGAGCTCCTACGAGCAGTACTTC.

V usage is TRBV19 and J usage is TRBJ2-5; weak D call: TRBD1 (5 bases). The CDR3 is 13 residues long. Germline CDR1 is LNHDA and CDR2 is SQIVND (reference sequence). Trimming removed 2 bases at V and 4 bases at J, with 8 bases between. The CDR3 loop reads CASSIQTAETQYF. Here the CDR3 DNA reads TGTGCCAGTAGTATACAGACAGCAGAGACCCAGTACTTC.

The chain employs TRBV19 and TRBJ1-1, with D possibly matching TRBD1 (6 bases). V lost 2 bases, J lost 1 base, and 8 bases lay in between. Per the germline V gene, CDR1 is LNHDA and CDR2 is SQIVND (reference sequence). CDR3 length: 14 residues. Written as DNA, the CDR3 is TGTGCCAGTAGTATAAGGGGGGCGAACACTGAAGCTTTCTTT. Translation: CASSIRGANTEAFF. The full variable domain, in which reference TRBV19 and TRBJ1-1 provide the parts outside the CDR3, is DGGITQSPKYLFRKEGQNVTLSCEQNLNHDAMYWYRQDPGQGLRLIYYSQIVNDFQKGDIAEGYSVSREKKESFPLTVTSAQKNPTAFYLCASSIRGANTEAFFGQGTRLTVV.

J is TRBJ2-7 and V is TRBV28, with D possibly called TRBD1 or TRBD2 (6 bases each). CDR1 is MDHEN and CDR2 is SYDVKM in the germline V gene. The CDR3 consists of 13 residues. Trimming shortened V by 2 bases and J by 4 bases, and 9 bases separated the two germline ends. The CDR3 sequence is CASSLGGPYEQYF. The CDR3 DNA reads as TGTGCCAGCAGTTTAGGGGGGCCGTACGAGCAGTACTTC.

This chain links TRBV5-1 with TRBJ2-1; D perhaps matches TRBD1 (6 bases). The germline CDR1 and CDR2 sequences are SGHRS and YFSETQ. V was cut by 0 bases and J by 5 bases, with 6 bases left in between. The CDR3 has 13 amino acids. CDR3 in amino acids: CASSLDRDNEQFF. The CDR3 DNA sequence: TGCGCCAGCAGCTTGGACAGGGACAATGAGCAGTTCTTC. The full variable domain, its missing parts supplied by reference TRBV5-1 and TRBJ2-1, is KAGVTQTPRYLIKTRGQQVTLSCSPISGHRSVSWYQQTPGQGLQFLFEYFSETQRNKGNFPGRFSGRQFSNSRSEMNVSTLELGDSALYLCASSLDRDNEQFFGPGTRLTVL.

The chain couples TRBV19 to TRBJ2-7; 7 nucleotides agree with TRBD1. Germline CDR1 is LNHDA and CDR2 is SQIVND (reference sequence). The CDR3 totals 15 residues. The J segment lost 5 bases and the V segment lost 1 base, leaving 8 bases of the junction unmatched. CDR3 region: CASSIVAQGSHEQYF. The CDR3 DNA is TGTGCCAGTAGTATAGTGGCACAGGGGAGCCACGAGCAGTACTTC.

This chain connects TRBV30 to TRBJ2-3; perhaps TRBD2 as D (6 bases). The CDR3 totals 15 residues. Trimming removed 2 bases at V and 3 bases at J, with 15 bases between. Germline V lookup: CDR1 GTSNPN, CDR2 SVGIG (reference sequence). The CDR3 loop is CAWSPGARGTDTQYF. Here the CDR3 DNA reads TGTGCCTGGAGTCCGGGAGCTAGGGGTACAGATACGCAGTATTTT.

This clone was found once. The rearrangement uses TRBV7-9 and TRBJ2-2; maybe TRBD2 (6 bases). Trimming took 5 bases from V and 4 from J, leaving 14 bases between them. CDR3 length equals 15 residues. The germline gives CDR1 SEHNR, CDR2 FQNEAQ (reference sequence). DNA for the CDR3: TGTGCCAGCAGCACCGGGAGCACAATCACCGGGGAGCTGTTTTTT. This sequence encodes CASSTGSTITGELFF.

This chain links TRBV30 with TRBJ1-1; 8 positions agree with TRBD1. Germline loops: CDR1 GTSNPN, CDR2 SVGIG (reference sequence). Trimming cost V 1 base and J 1 base; bases outside gene matches: 2. The CDR3 consists of 14 residues. CDR3 bases: TGTGCCTGGAGTGATGGACAGGGGAACACTGAAGCTTTCTTT. Protein: CAWSDGQGNTEAFF.

CDR3 in amino acids: CASSLDGRGSYNEQFF. As DNA, the CDR3 is TGTGCCAGCAGCTTAGACGGCAGGGGTTCCTACAATGAGCAGTTCTTC. This chain uses TRBV11-2 with TRBJ2-1; possible D gene TRBD1, 6 bases. With 0 bases removed from V and 1 base from J, the gap between germline ends came to 10 bases. The CDR3 loop spans 16 amino acids. Germline values: CDR1 SGHAT, CDR2 FQNNGV.

The V gene is TRBV7-8, the J gene TRBJ2-3, with 9 bases aligning to TRBD2. Germline CDR1 and CDR2: SGHVS and FQNEAQ. This CDR3 has 14 residues. J was trimmed by 6 bases and V by 10 bases; bases with no gene match: 11. CDR3 DNA sequence: TGTGCCACCCAGCGGCGGGAGGGCCGGGATACGCAGTATTTT. Translating it yields CATQRREGRDTQYF. Based on the CDR3 plus reference TRBV7-8 and TRBJ2-3, the full variable domain is GAGVSQSPRYKVAKRGQDVALRCDPISGHVSLFWYQQALGQGPEFLTYFQNEAQLDKSGLPSDRFFAERPEGSVSTLKIQRTQQEDSAVYLCATQRREGRDTQYFGPGTRLTVL.

This clone has only one observation. This rearrangement joins TRBV5-1 to TRBJ2-7; TRBD2 is a possible D gene (6 bases). CDR1 is SGHRS, CDR2 YFSETQ, per germline. The CDR3 runs 14 residues. Trimming shortened V by 0 bases and J by 2 bases, and 9 bases separated the two germline ends. CDR3 nucleotides: TGCGCCAGCAGCTTGGTTTGGGGGGCCTACGAGCAGTACTTC. It yields the protein CASSLVWGAYEQYF.

The chain recombines TRBV9 with TRBJ2-7; 8 bases agree with TRBD2. After removal of 0 bases from V and 6 bases from J, the junction contained 5 bases not matched to a gene. The CDR3 loop spans 14 amino acids. CDR1 and CDR2 from the germline V gene are SGDLS and YYNGEE. For the CDR3, the DNA is TGTGCCAGCAGCGTAGGGAGCGGGAGCGGCGAGCAGTACTTC. This codes for CASSVGSGSGEQYF.

The chain links TRBV7-2 to TRBJ1-6; no clear D. Germline values: CDR1 SGHTA, CDR2 FQGNSA. The CDR3 has 14 amino acids. The ends were cut back, 5 bases at V and 6 bases at J, with 11 bases in the middle. The CDR3 sequence is CASSPSAGNSPLHF. The CDR3 DNA reads as TGTGCCAGCAGCCCCTCCGCCGGTAATTCACCCCTCCACTTT.

This chain joins TRBV7-2 and TRBJ2-5, with 8 bases matching TRBD2. The CDR3 loop spans 15 amino acids. Germline V lookup: CDR1 SGHTA, CDR2 FQGNSA. J lost 5 bases, V lost 5 bases, and 10 bases had no gene match. In DNA, the CDR3 is TGTGCCAGCAGCCCGTCGGGGGGGGTTTGGGAGACCCAGTACTTC. As protein: CASSPSGGVWETQYF. Based on the CDR3 plus reference TRBV7-2 and TRBJ2-5, the full variable domain is GAGVSQSPSNKVTEKGKDVELRCDPISGHTALYWYRQSLGQGLEFLIYFQGNSAPDKSGLPSDRFSAERTGGSVSTLTIQRTQQEDSAVYLCASSPSGGVWETQYFGPGTRLLVL.

The chain links TRBV29-1 to TRBJ2-3; D unresolved. V was clipped by 5 bases and J by 3 bases, with 6 bases between them. The CDR3 extends over 11 amino acids. Germline V CDR1 and CDR2: SQVTM, ANQGSEA. In nucleotides, the CDR3 is TGCAGCGTTCTTAAAACAGATACGCAGTATTTT. The encoded protein is CSVLKTDTQYF.

The chain has TRBV6-6 and TRBJ2-4, with D perhaps matching TRBD2 (7 bases). V lost 2 bases to trimming and J lost 6 bases, with 17 bases between them. CDR3 size: 16 residues. Germline lookup yields CDR1 MNHNY and CDR2 SVGAGI (reference sequence). CDR3 coding DNA: TGTGCCAGCAGTTACGGGGGGGCAGGGCGCACAAACATTCAGTACTTC. The encoded protein is CASSYGGAGRTNIQYF.